This TCR beta chain comes out of a study of cytomegalovirus exposure and HLA in healthy donors. Study findings and constraints: Roughly 170 TCR beta chains were listed as cytomegalovirus-associated. The study found most TCR sequences rare, yet found some public TCRs in many donors. HLA restriction was apparent for most CMV-associated TCR beta chains in a later analysis. Immune exposure information available was restricted to CMV serostatus.

CDR1 and CDR2 (germline): SEHNR, FQNEAQ (reference sequence). With V trimmed by 5 bases and J by 3 bases, 7 bases remained unmatched. CDR3 length: 15 amino acids. Points on this clone: Antigen: not known.

60 Vbeta and 13 Jbeta primers were used in PCR. TCRdb keeps only in-frame clones here, not all; method: immunoSEQ multiplex PCR. The top ten clones hold 1.5% to 2% of a sample with 150,000 to 200,000 clones, 70% to 80% of them seen once. This sequence originates from a woman in her forties or fifties in good health and CMV-seronegative. Sequencing was performed on PBMCs. V gene TRBV7-9 combines with J gene TRBJ2-1, with 7 bases lining up with TRBD2. The CDR3 spells CASSPLRENYNEQFF. CDR3 DNA sequence: TGTGCCAGCAGCCCTTTGCGGGAGAACTACAATGAGCAGTTCTTC. Supplemented by reference TRBV7-9 and TRBJ2-1, the full variable domain reads DTGVSQNPRHKITKRGQNVTFRCDPISEHNRLYWYRQTLGQGPEFLTYFQNEAQLEKSRLLSDRFSAERPKGSFSTLEIQRTEQGDSAMYLCASSPLRENYNEQFFGPGTRLTVL.